A selection of T cell receptor beta chains follows, all from one sample in a study of blood T cell repertoires in COVID-19. The repertoire was sequenced with immunoSEQ multiplex PCR; TCRdb's copy has only in-frame clones and lacks some. The sample has more than 400,000 clones, roughly 88% seen once. The sequenced sample consisted of PBMCs or T cells enriched from blood (not recorded which). The receptors were gathered from a man younger than 35 who had recovered from COVID-19. Both conserved end residues are part of each CDR3. The D gene is left open where the match is weak. Only part of the rows carry a size: once, few, many, or a class if the clone is expanded.

V	J	size	D	CDR3	DNA
TRBV4-1	TRBJ1-2	once	-	CASSQEVTGNYGYTF	TGCGCCAGCAGCCAAGAAGTGACGGGTAACTATGGCTACACCTTC
TRBV4-2	TRBJ1-4	-	TRBD1	CASSQGTGTSLMANEKLFF	TGTGCCAGCAGCCAAGGGACAGGGACCTCCTTAATGGCTAATGAAAAACTGTTTTTT
TRBV7-9	TRBJ1-1	-	-	CASSWGLILRVMNTEAFF	TGTGCCAGCAGCTGGGGCCTGATTTTGAGAGTCATGAACACTGAAGCTTTCTTT
TRBV27	TRBJ1-6	-	TRBD1	CASSLRPGGPLHF	TGTGCCAGCAGTTTACGTCCAGGGGGGCCCCTCCACTTT
TRBV9	TRBJ2-3	-	TRBD2	CASSAILASGRSTDTQYF	TGTGCCAGCAGCGCGATTTTGGCTAGCGGGAGAAGCACAGATACGCAGTATTTT
TRBV3-1/TRBV3-2	TRBJ1-3	-	TRBD1	CASSQGTGGGNTIYF	TGTGCCAGCAGCCAAGGGACAGGAGGCGGAAACACCATATATTTT
TRBV10-3	TRBJ2-2	-	-	CAISEQRQVVTGELFF	TGTGCCATCAGTGAGCAGCGACAGGTGGTCACCGGGGAGCTGTTTTTT
TRBV19	TRBJ1-4	-	-	CASSRLEENEKLFF	TGTGCCAGTAGTAGACTGGAGGAGAATGAAAAACTGTTTTTT
TRBV7-9	TRBJ1-6	-	-	CASSFQGNSPLHF	TGTGCCAGCAGCTTTCAGGGGAATTCACCCCTCCACTTT
TRBV5-4	TRBJ1-2	once	-	CASSLAADYGYTF	TGTGCCAGCAGCTTGGCCGCGGACTATGGCTACACCTTC
TRBV7-9	TRBJ2-2	-	-	CASSRAGLLAGELFF	TGTGCCAGCAGCCGCGCGGGTCTTTTGGCCGGGGAGCTGTTTTTT
TRBV9	TRBJ2-7	-	TRBD2	CASSDLAEGYEQYF	TGTGCCAGCAGCGACCTAGCGGAAGGCTACGAGCAGTACTTC
TRBV3-1/TRBV3-2	TRBJ1-1	-	TRBD1	CASSQDRTGGVPVAFF	TGTGCCAGCAGCCAAGATCGGACAGGGGGCGTCCCGGTGGCTTTCTTT
TRBV27	TRBJ1-1	-	-	CASSPDRVPVPEAFF	TGTGCCAGCAGTCCCGACCGGGTTCCCGTACCTGAAGCTTTCTTT
TRBV30	TRBJ2-3	-	-	CAWSVTATQYF	TGTGCCTGGAGTGTAACTGCTACGCAGTATTTT
TRBV3-1/TRBV3-2	TRBJ2-7	-	TRBD1	CASSQSPGTGTGEQYF	TGTGCCAGCAGCCAAAGTCCCGGGACAGGAACGGGGGAGCAGTACTTC
TRBV9	TRBJ2-1	-	-	CASSVDSYLDNEQFF	TGTGCCAGCAGCGTAGACTCATATCTCGACAATGAGCAGTTCTTC
TRBV7-8	TRBJ2-1	-	-	CASSLPGAYNEQFF	TGTGCCAGCAGCTTACCTGGGGCTTACAATGAGCAGTTCTTC
TRBV19	TRBJ1-5	once	-	CASSIAVGSAGDQPQHF	TGTGCCAGTAGTATTGCGGTGGGTTCCGCCGGGGATCAGCCCCAGCATTTT
TRBV5-6	TRBJ1-4	-	TRBD1	CASSLVGQPNEKLFF	TGTGCCAGCAGCTTGGTGGGACAGCCGAATGAAAAACTGTTTTTT
TRBV18	TRBJ1-1	-	TRBD1	CASSPGQGGTEAFF	TGTGCCAGCTCACCCGGACAGGGAGGAACTGAAGCTTTCTTT
TRBV7-9	TRBJ1-5	-	-	CASGSRTVEF	TGTGCCAGTGGTTCACGGACAGTTGAGTTT
TRBV28	TRBJ2-1	once	TRBD2	CASSLSMGLGYNEQFF	TGTGCCAGCAGTTTAAGTATGGGACTAGGTTACAATGAGCAGTTCTTC
TRBV9	TRBJ2-2	once	-	CASSGGPATNTGELFF	TGTGCCAGCAGCGGAGGCCCCGCGACGAACACCGGGGAGCTGTTTTTT
TRBV4-1	TRBJ1-2	-	-	CASSQDWVREGANYGYTF	TGCGCCAGCAGCCAAGATTGGGTCAGGGAGGGAGCTAACTATGGCTACACCTTC
TRBV30	TRBJ2-5	-	-	CAWSVMSGVLETQYF	TGTGCCTGGAGTGTAATGTCGGGGGTTCTAGAGACCCAGTACTTC
TRBV5-5	TRBJ2-7	-	TRBD2	CASSLLRLAGNYEQYF	TGTGCCAGCAGCCTCCTACGACTAGCGGGAAATTACGAGCAGTACTTC
TRBV5-4	TRBJ1-2	-	TRBD1	CASSGDSANYGYTF	TGTGCCAGCTCCGGGGACAGCGCTAACTATGGCTACACCTTC
TRBV6-5	TRBJ2-7	-	TRBD1	CASMPRDRAYEQYF	TGTGCCAGCATGCCCCGGGACAGGGCCTACGAGCAGTACTTC
TRBV2	TRBJ2-7	once	-	CASRAGSSTYEQYF	TGTGCCAGCAGGGCAGGATCCTCAACCTACGAGCAGTACTTC
TRBV2	TRBJ1-6	-	-	CASSAWTANSPLHF	TGTGCCAGCAGTGCCTGGACAGCCAATTCACCCCTCCACTTT
TRBV5-4	TRBJ2-3	-	-	CASSSDRSTDTQYF	TGTGCCAGCAGCTCCGACAGGAGCACAGATACGCAGTATTTT
TRBV2	TRBJ2-1	-	TRBD2	CASVSGRGVNEQFF	TGTGCCAGCGTTAGCGGGAGAGGTGTGAATGAGCAGTTCTTC
TRBV7-3	TRBJ2-1	-	TRBD2	CASSLMPASGSNEQFF	TGTGCCAGCAGCTTAATGCCGGCTAGCGGGAGCAATGAGCAGTTCTTC
TRBV3-1/TRBV3-2	TRBJ1-1	-	-	CASSWGQVTEAFF	TGTGCCAGCAGCTGGGGGCAGGTCACTGAAGCTTTCTTT
TRBV9	TRBJ1-2	-	TRBD1	CASSSTRQGGYGYTF	TGTGCCAGCAGCTCTACCCGACAGGGAGGCTATGGCTACACCTTC
TRBV13	TRBJ1-6	-	-	CASSLGLQGGNSPLHF	TGTGCCAGCAGCTTAGGCCTGCAGGGCGGTAATTCACCCCTCCACTTT
TRBV14	TRBJ2-7	-	TRBD2	CASSQAASGRSEQYF	TGTGCCAGCAGCCAAGCTGCTAGCGGGAGAAGCGAGCAGTACTTC
TRBV2	TRBJ1-5	once	-	CASSDLLGDQPQHF	TGTGCCAGCAGTGATCTTCTAGGTGATCAGCCCCAGCATTTT
TRBV11-2	TRBJ1-2	few	TRBD1	CASSSARRDRWVNAF	TGTGCCAGCAGCTCAGCAAGACGGGACAGGTGGGTCAACGCCTTC
TRBV5-1	TRBJ1-1	-	-	CASSLESPRDTEAFF	TGCGCCAGCAGCTTGGAAAGTCCGAGGGACACTGAAGCTTTCTTT
TRBV6-5	TRBJ1-2	-	TRBD1	CASSPTGPNYGYTF	TGTGCCAGCAGTCCGACAGGGCCTAACTATGGCTACACCTTC
TRBV19	TRBJ1-2	-	-	CASSGRRGPGYTF	TGTGCCAGTAGTGGGCGGCGGGGGCCTGGCTACACCTTC
TRBV6-5	TRBJ1-1	once	-	CASSYSTGTEAFF	TGTGCCAGCAGTTACTCGACTGGGACTGAAGCTTTCTTT
TRBV2	TRBJ1-4	-	TRBD1	CASSRDRANEKLFF	TGTGCCAGCAGTAGGGACAGAGCTAATGAAAAACTGTTTTTT
TRBV19	TRBJ1-6	-	-	CASSLGLGGSPLHF	TGTGCCAGTAGCCTGGGACTAGGTGGGTCACCCCTCCACTTT
TRBV11-2	TRBJ2-5	-	TRBD2	CASSLSSGSPWTQYF	TGTGCCAGCAGCTTATCTAGCGGGAGCCCTTGGACCCAGTACTTC
TRBV19	TRBJ1-5	-	-	CASSIVGTNQPQHF	TGTGCCAGTAGTATAGTAGGGACTAATCAGCCCCAGCATTTT
TRBV15	TRBJ1-2	once	-	CATSRDNAPHGYTF	TGTGCCACCAGCAGGGACAATGCGCCCCATGGCTACACCTTC
TRBV6-5	TRBJ2-7	-	TRBD1	CASTPLGQGTNEQYF	TGTGCCAGCACCCCACTCGGACAGGGGACGAACGAGCAGTACTTC
TRBV24-1	TRBJ1-6	-	-	CATSDFIESSYNSPLHF	TGTGCCACCAGTGATTTTATCGAATCCAGTTATAATTCACCCCTCCACTTT
TRBV19	TRBJ1-1	-	-	CASSITGAGETEAFF	TGTGCCAGTAGTATAACGGGAGCTGGAGAGACTGAAGCTTTCTTT